This T cell receptor (beta chain) was recorded in a study of cytomegalovirus exposure and HLA in healthy donors. Findings and limits, study-wide: Among the sequence variants, a highly shared cluster was likely an artifact of sequencing.

This CDR3 is 15 amino acids long. Looked up from germline, CDR1 is SEHNR and CDR2 is FQNEAQ (reference sequence). V was pared by 5 bases and J by 2 bases, with 16 bases between. Only a few counts were recorded for this clone. Its antigen is unidentified. Primers included in the PCR were 60 Vbeta and 13 Jbeta primers. Here immunoSEQ multiplex PCR was the method, and the copy in TCRdb shows in-frame clones only, minus some. The table lists some 210,000 clones, over 80% of them singletons, with 9.5% to 13% in the top ten. The V and J genes are TRBV7-9 and TRBJ2-7, with a tentative D call TRBD1 (6 bases). Sequencing input: PBMCs. The receptor's source is a woman in her fifties or sixties in good health and CMV-seropositive. The CDR3 loop reads CASSGGGRTAYEQYF. DNA for the CDR3: TGTGCCAGCAGCGGGGGTGGTAGGACAGCCTACGAGCAGTACTTC.